The 13 T cell receptor beta chains below were found in one sample sequenced in a study of monozygotic twins with inflammatory bowel disease (dated by TCRdb to between 2017 and 2020). The library was built by means of 5' RACE. Sequencing was carried out with an Illumina HiSeq 2500. TCRdb reprocessed the reads, reporting each CDR3 protein sequence once and no DNA. The sample table includes approximately 340,000 distinct CDR3 sequences. The ten most abundant clones make up around 2% of the sample. The material sequenced was blood. The receptors were gathered from a human donor with ulcerative colitis or Crohn's disease, or a healthy co-twin of an affected twin (not recorded which).

This chain links TRBV7-2 with TRBJ2-1. Germline-derived CDR1 and CDR2 are SGHTA and FQGNSA. This CDR3 contains 13 residues. The CDR3 here is CASSLATLREQFF.

The chain has TRBV30 and TRBJ2-3; the D call of TRBD1 rests on TCRdb alone, since no DNA is present to check it. This CDR3 has 14 amino acids. Germline CDR1 reads GTSNPN; CDR2 reads SVGIG (reference sequence). This CDR3 reads CAWSLLGHTDTQYF.

The gene calls are TRBV6-5 and TRBJ2-1; the D gene TCRdb calls, TRBD1, cannot be checked with no DNA. Looked up from germline, CDR1 is MNHEY and CDR2 is SVGAGI. The CDR3 covers 14 residues. The CDR3 sequence is CASSYALEGAPEFF.

The chain is built from TRBV18 and TRBJ2-1; TCRdb indicates TRBD2, and absent DNA this call remains unverified. The CDR3 has 13 amino acids. Germline V gives CDR1 KGHSH, CDR2 LQKENI. The CDR3 loop reads CASSLSLADEQFF.

The chain links TRBV12-3 or TRBV12-4 to TRBJ1-2; TCRdb reports TRBD1, a call that lacks DNA to check it against. This CDR3 has 14 residues. Here the CDR3 reads CASTTGQTNYGYTF.

The chain couples TRBV7-9 to TRBJ2-1; without DNA, the TCRdb call of TRBD1 cannot be checked. The CDR3 loop spans 12 amino acids. From germline, CDR1 is SEHNR and CDR2 FQNEAQ (reference sequence). The CDR3 sequence: CASSLPWNEQFF.

The V gene is TRBV7-2, the J gene TRBJ2-1; TCRdb's D call of TRBD1 is untestable without DNA. CDR1 and CDR2 from the germline V gene are SGHTA and FQGNSA. The CDR3 is made up of 13 amino acids. The chain's CDR3 is CASTRGGKVEQFF.

The chain has TRBV6-2 or TRBV6-3 and TRBJ2-2; TCRdb designates TRBD1, a call that cannot be tested without DNA. Germline lookup yields CDR1 MNHEY and CDR2 SVGEGT. The CDR3 contains 16 residues. This CDR3 is CASSPIRDSTTGELFF.

The chain links TRBV28 to TRBJ2-7; with no DNA, the TCRdb D assignment of TRBD2 cannot be verified. This CDR3 is 14 amino acids long. Looked up from germline, CDR1 is MDHEN and CDR2 is SYDVKM. The CDR3 loop reads CASTVAGGLNEQYF.

This CDR3 is CASSALIRGSYNEQFF. V is TRBV9 and J is TRBJ2-1. Germline V gene lookup returns CDR1 SGDLS and CDR2 YYNGEE. This CDR3 contains 16 residues.

This rearrangement joins TRBV28 to TRBJ1-2; TCRdb reports TRBD1, a call that lacks DNA to check it against. The CDR3 extends over 14 amino acids. CDR1 MDHEN and CDR2 SYDVKM come from the germline V gene. The CDR3 region is CASSLRGGYYGYTF.

This chain links TRBV6-2 or TRBV6-3 with TRBJ2-1; the D call of TRBD2 rests on TCRdb alone, since no DNA is present to check it. This CDR3 comprises 14 residues. Germline V gene sequence: CDR1 MNHEY, CDR2 SVGEGT. The CDR3 is CASIPGLAGWEQFF.

V usage is TRBV28 and J usage is TRBJ2-5; lacking DNA, the TRBD1 call made by TCRdb goes unchecked. CDR3 length equals 15 residues. Germline loops: CDR1 MDHEN, CDR2 SYDVKM. The CDR3 sequence is CASSSTLGVKRTQYF.